Ten or more counts support the clone carrying this T cell receptor beta chain. The target antigen is unknown. V dropped 1 base and J dropped 4; count of bases not matched to a gene: 5. The CDR3 loop spans 16 amino acids. Germline V gene data show CDR1 as DFQATT and CDR2 as SNEGSKA (reference sequence). This entry comes from a study of neurological immune-mediated disorders. Study-wide results and caveats: There was no clinical or MRI feature that was associated with the multiple sclerosis repertoire cluster. Phylogenetically, 18 of 34 multiple sclerosis patients' repertoires fell into one related-CDR3 cluster, a possible signature.

The cDNA was synthesized by means of template-switch 5'RACE, which was carried out with 10-nucleotide random UMIs. TCRdb independently ran MiXCR on the 5' RACE reads; one entry per CDR3 protein. The table includes about 55,000 distinct CDR3 sequences, approximately 4.1% detected once. The chain links TRBV20-1 to TRBJ2-5; 14 bases agree with TRBD2. The sequencing input was PBMCs. The TCR originated in a man aged 50-59 years with multiple sclerosis. The CDR3 here is CSARGTSGRPAETQYF. The CDR3 region has the DNA TGCAGTGCTAGAGGGACTAGCGGGAGGCCAGCAGAGACCCAGTACTTC.